This T cell receptor beta chain was profiled in a study of blood T cell repertoires in COVID-19. Study context: Samples came from the United States, Italy and Spain, spanning acute and convalescent COVID-19. The cDNA or gDNA used as material had been derived from T cells, B-cell-depleted T cells, or PBMCs.

CDR3 length: 14 amino acids. Germline V CDR1 and CDR2: SEHNR, FQNEAQ (reference sequence). The V and J ends lost 4 bases and 5 bases respectively, with 9 bases between them. Under the authors' procedure: Scientists estimated how many nucleated cells there were by amplifying reference gene primers. This table comes from immunoSEQ multiplex PCR, and its TCRdb copy is limited to in-frame clones, with some not included. The V and J calls and clone size are taken from that table; D and trimming were inferred from the DNA. The top ten clones hold approximately 1.2% of a sample with hundreds of thousands of clones, about 89% of them seen once. In this sample, this clone turned up once.

The receptor was derived from a man in his forties with acute or convalescent COVID-19. Sequenced material: peripheral blood. The V call is TRBV7-9, the J call TRBJ1-6; tentatively, D is TRBD1 (6 bases). CDR3 protein: CASSSDRDNSPLHF. The DNA of the CDR3 is TGTGCCAGCAGCTCGGACAGAGATAATTCACCCCTCCACTTT. Variable domain in full (rest from reference TRBV7-9 and TRBJ1-6): DTGVSQNPRHKITKRGQNVTFRCDPISEHNRLYWYRQTLGQGPEFLTYFQNEAQLEKSRLLSDRFSAERPKGSFSTLEIQRTEQGDSAMYLCASSSDRDNSPLHFGNGTRLTVT.